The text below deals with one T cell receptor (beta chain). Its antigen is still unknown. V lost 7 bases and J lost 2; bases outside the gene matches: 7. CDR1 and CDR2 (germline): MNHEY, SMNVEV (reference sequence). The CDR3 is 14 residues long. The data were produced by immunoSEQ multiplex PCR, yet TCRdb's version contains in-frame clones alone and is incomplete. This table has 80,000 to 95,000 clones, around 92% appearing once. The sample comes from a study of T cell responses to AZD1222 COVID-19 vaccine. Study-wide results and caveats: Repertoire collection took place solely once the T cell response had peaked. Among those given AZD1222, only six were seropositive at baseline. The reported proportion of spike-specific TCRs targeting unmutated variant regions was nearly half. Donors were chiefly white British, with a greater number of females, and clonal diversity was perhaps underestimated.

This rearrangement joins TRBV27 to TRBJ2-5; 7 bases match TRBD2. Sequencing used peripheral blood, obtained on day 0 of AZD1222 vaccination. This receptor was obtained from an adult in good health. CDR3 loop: CASKASGNQETQYF. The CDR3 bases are TGTGCCAGCAAGGCTAGCGGAAATCAAGAGACCCAGTACTTC.